Included here is one T cell receptor (beta chain) sequence, with context. This sample was included in a study of radiation and T cells in renal cell carcinoma. The CDR3 loop spans 13 amino acids. CDR1 and CDR2 (germline): LNHDA, SQIVND (reference sequence). V was clipped by 4 bases and J by 5 bases, with 9 bases between them. Profiling relied on immunoSEQ multiplex PCR, and the TCRdb table lists in-frame clones only, not all of them. This table has about 150,000 clones, about 88% appearing once. Time point reported: baseline pretreatment blood. Described treatment: 15 Gy SBRT to primary tumor, nephrectomy 4 weeks later.

The receptor's source is a woman between 45 and 60 years old with renal cell carcinoma. The chain combines TRBV19 with TRBJ1-5, with D unclear. The material sequenced was blood, taken from a patient whose treatment included radiotherapy and nephrectomy. The CDR3 sequence: CASSTYRDQPQHF. The CDR3 DNA is TGTGCCAGTAGTACCTATCGGGATCAGCCCCAGCATTTT.